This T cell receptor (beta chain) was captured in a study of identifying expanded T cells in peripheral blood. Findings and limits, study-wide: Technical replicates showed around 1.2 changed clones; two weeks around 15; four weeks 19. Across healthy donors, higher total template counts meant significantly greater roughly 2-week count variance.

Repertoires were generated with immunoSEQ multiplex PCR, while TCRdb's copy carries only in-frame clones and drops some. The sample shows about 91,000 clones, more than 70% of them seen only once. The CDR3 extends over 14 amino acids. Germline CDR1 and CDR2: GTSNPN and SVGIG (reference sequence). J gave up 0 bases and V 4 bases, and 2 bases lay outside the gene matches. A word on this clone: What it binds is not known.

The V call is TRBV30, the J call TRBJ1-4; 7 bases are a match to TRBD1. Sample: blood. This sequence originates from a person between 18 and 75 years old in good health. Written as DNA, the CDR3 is TGTGCCTGGAACCAGGGGGCAACTAATGAAAAACTGTTTTTT. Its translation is CAWNQGATNEKLFF.